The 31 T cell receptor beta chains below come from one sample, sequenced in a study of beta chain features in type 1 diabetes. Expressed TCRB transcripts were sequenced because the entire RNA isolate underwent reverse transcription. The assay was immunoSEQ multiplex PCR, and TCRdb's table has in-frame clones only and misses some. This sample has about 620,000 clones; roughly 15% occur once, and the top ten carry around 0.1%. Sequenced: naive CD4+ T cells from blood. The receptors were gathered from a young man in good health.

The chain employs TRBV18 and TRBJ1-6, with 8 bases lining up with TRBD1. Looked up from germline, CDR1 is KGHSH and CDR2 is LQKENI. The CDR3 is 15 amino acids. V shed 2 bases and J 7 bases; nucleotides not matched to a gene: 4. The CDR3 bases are TGTGCCAGCTCACCAGCCGGGACAGGAAATTCACCCCTCCACTTT. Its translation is CASSPAGTGNSPLHF. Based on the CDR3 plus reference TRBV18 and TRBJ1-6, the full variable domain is NAGVMQNPRHLVRRRGQEARLRCSPMKGHSHVYWYRQLPEEGLKFMVYLQKENIIDESGMPKERFSAEFPKEGPSILRIQQVVRGDSAAYFCASSPAGTGNSPLHFGNGTRLTVT.

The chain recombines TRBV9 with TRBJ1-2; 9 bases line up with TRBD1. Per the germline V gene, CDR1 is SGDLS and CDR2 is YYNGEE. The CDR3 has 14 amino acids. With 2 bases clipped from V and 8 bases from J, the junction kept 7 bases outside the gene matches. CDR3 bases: TGTGCCAGCAGCGTGCCCGGGACAGGGTACGGCTACACCTTC. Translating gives CASSVPGTGYGYTF.

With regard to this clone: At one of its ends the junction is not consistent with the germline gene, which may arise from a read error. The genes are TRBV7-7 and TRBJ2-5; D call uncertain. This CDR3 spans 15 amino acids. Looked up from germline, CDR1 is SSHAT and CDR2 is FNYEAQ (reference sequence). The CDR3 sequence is CASSFAPGREETQYF. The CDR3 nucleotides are TGTGCTAGCAGCTTCGCGCCAGGCCGAGAAGAGACCCAGTACTTC. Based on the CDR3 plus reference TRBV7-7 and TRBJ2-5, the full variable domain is GAGVSQSPRYKVTKRGQDVTLRCDPISSHATLYWYQQALGQGPEFLTYFNYEAQPDKSGLPSDRFSAERPEGSISTLTIQRTEQRDSAMYRCASSFAPGREETQYFGPGTRLLVL.

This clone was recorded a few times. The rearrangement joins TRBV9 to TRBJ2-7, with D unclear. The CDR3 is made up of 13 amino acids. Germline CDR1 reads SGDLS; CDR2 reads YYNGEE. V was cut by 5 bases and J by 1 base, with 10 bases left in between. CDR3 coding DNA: TGTGCCAGCAGTGTCGACGTTTCCTACGAGCAGTACTTC. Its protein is CASSVDVSYEQYF.

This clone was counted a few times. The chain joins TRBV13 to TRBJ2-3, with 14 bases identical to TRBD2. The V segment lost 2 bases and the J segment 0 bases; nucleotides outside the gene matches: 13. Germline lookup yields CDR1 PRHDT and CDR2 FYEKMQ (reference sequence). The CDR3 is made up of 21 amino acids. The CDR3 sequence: CASSLTSGLAGGFPSTDTQYF. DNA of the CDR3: TGTGCCAGCAGCTTAACCTCCGGACTAGCGGGAGGTTTTCCTAGCACAGATACGCAGTATTTT.

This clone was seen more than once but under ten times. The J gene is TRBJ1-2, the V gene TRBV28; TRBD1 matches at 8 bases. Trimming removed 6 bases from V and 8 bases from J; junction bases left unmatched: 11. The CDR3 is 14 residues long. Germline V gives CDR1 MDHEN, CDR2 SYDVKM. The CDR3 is CASRKGQAILGYTF. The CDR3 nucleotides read TGTGCCAGCAGAAAGGGACAGGCGATCTTGGGCTACACCTTC.

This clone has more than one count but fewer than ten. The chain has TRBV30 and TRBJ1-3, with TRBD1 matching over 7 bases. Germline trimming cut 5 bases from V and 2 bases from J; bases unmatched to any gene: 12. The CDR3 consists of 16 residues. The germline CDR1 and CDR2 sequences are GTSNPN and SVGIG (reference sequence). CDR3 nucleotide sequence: TGTGCCTGGGCCGGGACAGACTTCTTCGCTGGAAACACCATATATTTT. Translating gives CAWAGTDFFAGNTIYF.

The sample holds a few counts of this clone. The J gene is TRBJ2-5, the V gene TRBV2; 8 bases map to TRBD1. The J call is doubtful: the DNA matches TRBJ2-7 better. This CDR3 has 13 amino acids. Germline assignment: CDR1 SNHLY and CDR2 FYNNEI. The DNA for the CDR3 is TGTGCCAGCAGGCAAACAGGGGGCTACGAGCAGTACTTC. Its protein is CASRQTGGYEQYF.

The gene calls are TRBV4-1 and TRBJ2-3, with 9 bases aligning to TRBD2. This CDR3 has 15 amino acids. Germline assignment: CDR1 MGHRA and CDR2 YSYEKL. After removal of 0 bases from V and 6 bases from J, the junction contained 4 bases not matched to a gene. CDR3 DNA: TGCGCCAGCAGCCAAGAAGGAAGCGGGAGGGATACGCAGTATTTT. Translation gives CASSQEGSGRDTQYF.

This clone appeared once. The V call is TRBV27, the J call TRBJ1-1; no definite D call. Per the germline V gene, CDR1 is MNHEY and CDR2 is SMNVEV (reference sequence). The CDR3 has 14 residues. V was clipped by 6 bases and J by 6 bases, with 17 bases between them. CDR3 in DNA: TGTGCCAGCAGCCGACGCCTATTGATGGCTGAAGCTTTCTTT. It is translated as CASSRRLLMAEAFF.

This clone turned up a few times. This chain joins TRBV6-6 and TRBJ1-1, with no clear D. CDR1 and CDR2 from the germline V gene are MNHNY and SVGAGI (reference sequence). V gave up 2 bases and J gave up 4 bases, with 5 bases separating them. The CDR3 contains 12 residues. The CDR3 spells CASSYGFTEAFF. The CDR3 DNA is TGTGCCAGCAGTTACGGGTTCACTGAAGCTTTCTTT.

The CDR3 sequence is CASSVGLAAYEQYF. For the CDR3, the DNA is TGTGCCAGCAGCGTAGGACTAGCGGCGTACGAGCAGTACTTC. The V and J genes are TRBV7-2 and TRBJ2-7; 10 nucleotides agree with TRBD2. Germline assignment: CDR1 SGHTA and CDR2 FQGNSA. J gave up 4 bases and V 5 bases, and 5 bases lay outside the gene matches. The CDR3 is 14 residues long.

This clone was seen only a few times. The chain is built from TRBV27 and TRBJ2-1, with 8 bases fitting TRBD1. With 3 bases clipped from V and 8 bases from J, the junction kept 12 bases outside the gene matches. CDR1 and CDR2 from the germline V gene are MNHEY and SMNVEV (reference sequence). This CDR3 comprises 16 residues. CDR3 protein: CASSFRGPSLGYEQFF. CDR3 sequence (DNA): TGTGCCAGCAGTTTCAGGGGGCCTAGTCTGGGGTATGAGCAGTTCTTC.

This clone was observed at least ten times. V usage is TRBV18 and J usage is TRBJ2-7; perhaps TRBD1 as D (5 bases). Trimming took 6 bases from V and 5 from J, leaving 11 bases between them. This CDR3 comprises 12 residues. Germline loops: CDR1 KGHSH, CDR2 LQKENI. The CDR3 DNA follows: TGTGCCAGCTCGCAGGGTTTCCACGAGCAGTACTTC. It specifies CASSQGFHEQYF.

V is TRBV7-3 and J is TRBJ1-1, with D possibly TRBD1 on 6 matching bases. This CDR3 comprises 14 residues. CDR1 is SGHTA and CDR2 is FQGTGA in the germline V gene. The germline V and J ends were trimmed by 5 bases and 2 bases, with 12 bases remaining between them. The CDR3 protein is CASSATGVNTEAFF. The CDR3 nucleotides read TGTGCCAGCAGCGCGACAGGTGTCAACACTGAAGCTTTCTTT.

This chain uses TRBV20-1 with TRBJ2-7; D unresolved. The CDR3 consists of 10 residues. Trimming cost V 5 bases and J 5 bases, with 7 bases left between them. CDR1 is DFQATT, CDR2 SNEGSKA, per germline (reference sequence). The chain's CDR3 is CSASGHEQYF. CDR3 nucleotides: TGCAGTGCTTCTGGGCACGAGCAGTACTTC.

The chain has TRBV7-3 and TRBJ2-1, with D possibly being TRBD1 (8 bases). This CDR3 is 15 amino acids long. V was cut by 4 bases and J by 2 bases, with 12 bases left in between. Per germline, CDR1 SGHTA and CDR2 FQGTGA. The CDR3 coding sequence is TGTGCCAGCAGCTCACAGGGGGGGACCTACAATGAGCAGTTCTTC. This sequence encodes CASSSQGGTYNEQFF.

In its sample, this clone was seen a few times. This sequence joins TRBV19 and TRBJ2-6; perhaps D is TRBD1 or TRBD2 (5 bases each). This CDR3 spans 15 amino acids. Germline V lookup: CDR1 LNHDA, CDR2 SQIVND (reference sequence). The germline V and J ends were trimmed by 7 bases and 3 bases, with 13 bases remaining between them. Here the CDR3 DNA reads TGTGCCAGTACCGCCCGGGGCTTTGGGGCCAACGTCCTGACTTTC. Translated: CASTARGFGANVLTF.

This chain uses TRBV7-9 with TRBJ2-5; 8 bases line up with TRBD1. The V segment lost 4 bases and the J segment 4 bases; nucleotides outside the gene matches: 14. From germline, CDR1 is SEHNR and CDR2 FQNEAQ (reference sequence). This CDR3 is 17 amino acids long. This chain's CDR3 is CASSSRPVTGVRETQYF. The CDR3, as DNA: TGTGCCAGCAGCTCAAGGCCTGTGACAGGGGTTAGAGAGACCCAGTACTTC.

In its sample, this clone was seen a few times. CDR3 bases: TGCGCCAGCAACGGACAGATGAACACTGAAGCTTTCTTT. This translates into CASNGQMNTEAFF. The rearrangement links TRBV5-1 to TRBJ1-1; tentatively, D is TRBD1 (6 bases). CDR1 is SGHRS, CDR2 YFSETQ, per germline. The V and J ends lost 6 bases and 0 bases respectively, with 9 bases between them. The CDR3 is made up of 13 amino acids.

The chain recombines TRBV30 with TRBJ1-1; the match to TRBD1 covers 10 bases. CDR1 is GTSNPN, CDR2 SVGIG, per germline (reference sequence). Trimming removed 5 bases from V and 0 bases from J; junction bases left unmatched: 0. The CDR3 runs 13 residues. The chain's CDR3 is CAWGQGVNTEAFF. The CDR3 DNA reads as TGTGCCTGGGGACAGGGGGTGAACACTGAAGCTTTCTTT. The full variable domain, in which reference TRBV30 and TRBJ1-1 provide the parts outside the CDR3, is SQTIHQWPATLVQPVGSPLSLECTVEGTSNPNLYWYRQAAGRGLQLLFYSVGIGQISSEVPQNLSASRPQDRQFILSSKKLLLSDSGFYLCAWGQGVNTEAFFGQGTRLTVV.

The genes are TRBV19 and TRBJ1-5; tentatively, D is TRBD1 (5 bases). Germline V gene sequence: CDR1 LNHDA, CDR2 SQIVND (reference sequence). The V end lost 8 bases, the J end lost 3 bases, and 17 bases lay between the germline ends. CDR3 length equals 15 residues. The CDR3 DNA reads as TGTGCCAGTCTCCAACAGGCGACGCTCAATCAGCCCCAGCATTTT. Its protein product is CASLQQATLNQPQHF.

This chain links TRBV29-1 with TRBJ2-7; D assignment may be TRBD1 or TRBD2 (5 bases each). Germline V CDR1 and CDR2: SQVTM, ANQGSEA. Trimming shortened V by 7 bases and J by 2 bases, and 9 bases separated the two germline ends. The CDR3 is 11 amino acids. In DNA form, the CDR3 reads TGCAGCGGGGGGTCCACCTACGAGCAGTACTTC. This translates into CSGGSTYEQYF.

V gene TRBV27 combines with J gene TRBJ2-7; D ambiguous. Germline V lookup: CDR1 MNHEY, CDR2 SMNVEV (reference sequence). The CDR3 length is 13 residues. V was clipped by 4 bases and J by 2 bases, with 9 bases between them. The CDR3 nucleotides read TGTGCCAGCAGTTCCCAACTAACCTACGAGCAGTACTTC. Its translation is CASSSQLTYEQYF.

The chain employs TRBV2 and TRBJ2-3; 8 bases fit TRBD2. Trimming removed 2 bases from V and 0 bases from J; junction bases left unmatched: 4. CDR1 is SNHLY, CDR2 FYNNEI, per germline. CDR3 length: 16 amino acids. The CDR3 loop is CASSERASGSTDTQYF. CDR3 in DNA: TGTGCCAGCAGTGAAAGGGCTAGCGGGAGCACAGATACGCAGTATTTT. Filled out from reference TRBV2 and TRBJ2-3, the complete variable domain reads EPEVTQTPSHQVTQMGQEVILRCVPISNHLYFYWYRQILGQKVEFLVSFYNNEISEKSEIFDDQFSVERPDGSNFTLKIRSTKLEDSAMYFCASSERASGSTDTQYFGPGTRLTVL.

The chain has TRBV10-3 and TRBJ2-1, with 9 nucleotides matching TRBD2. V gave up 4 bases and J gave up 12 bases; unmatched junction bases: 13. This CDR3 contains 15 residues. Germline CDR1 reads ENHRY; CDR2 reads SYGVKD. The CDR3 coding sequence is TGTGCCATCAGTGTAACTAGCGGGCCCGCCTTTGGGCAGTTCTTC. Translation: CAISVTSGPAFGQFF.

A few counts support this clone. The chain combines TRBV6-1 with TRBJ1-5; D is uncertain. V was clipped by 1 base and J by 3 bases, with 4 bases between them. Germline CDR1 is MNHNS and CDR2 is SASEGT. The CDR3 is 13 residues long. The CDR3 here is CASSEDNNQPQHF. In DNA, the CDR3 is TGTGCCAGCAGTGAAGACAACAATCAGCCCCAGCATTTT.

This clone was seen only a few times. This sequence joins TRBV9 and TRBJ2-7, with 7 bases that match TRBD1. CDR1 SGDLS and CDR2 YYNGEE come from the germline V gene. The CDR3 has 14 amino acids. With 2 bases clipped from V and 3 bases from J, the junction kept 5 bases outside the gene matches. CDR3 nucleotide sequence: TGTGCCAGCAGCGTTTCCGGGACAGTCTACGAGCAGTACTTC. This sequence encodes CASSVSGTVYEQYF.

The CDR3 bases are TGTGCCAGCGGACGGGGGAAAGTCAGCGATTACGAGCAGTACTTC. It codes for CASGRGKVSDYEQYF. V and J are TRBV5-4 and TRBJ2-7; perhaps TRBD2 as D (6 bases). There are 15 residues in the CDR3. Trimming pared 7 bases from V and 4 bases from J, leaving 21 bases between. Germline V lookup: CDR1 SGHNT, CDR2 YYREEE (reference sequence).

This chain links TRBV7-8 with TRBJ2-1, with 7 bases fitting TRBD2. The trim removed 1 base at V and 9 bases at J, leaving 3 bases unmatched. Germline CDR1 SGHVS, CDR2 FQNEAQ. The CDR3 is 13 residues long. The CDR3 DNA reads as TGTGCCAGCAGCTTAGATGGGGAGGGTGAGCAGTTCTTC. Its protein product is CASSLDGEGEQFF.

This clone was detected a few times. CDR3 bases: TGTGCCAGCAGCGTAGACTTACTAGCGGCCTTAGATACGCAGTATTTT. Its protein product is CASSVDLLAALDTQYF. The chain uses TRBV9 and TRBJ2-3, with 8 bases that match TRBD2. CDR3 length equals 16 residues. CDR1 is SGDLS, CDR2 YYNGEE, per germline. The V segment lost 0 bases and the J segment 5 bases; nucleotides outside the gene matches: 8.